This TCR beta chain was sequenced during a study of blood T cell repertoires in COVID-19. Study context: Samples representing acute and convalescent COVID-19 were sourced from the United States, Italy and Spain. The cDNA or gDNA used as material had been derived from T cells, B-cell-depleted T cells, or PBMCs.

How the authors handled the data: It was from reference gene primer amplification that nucleated cell counts were estimated. Using immunoSEQ multiplex PCR, the repertoire was profiled, and TCRdb retains in-frame clones only, with some absent. V and J calls and clone size are copied from that table; D and trimming were computed from the DNA. The sample contains about 50,000 clones, approximately 88% of which appear only once. V lost 4 bases to trimming and J lost 0 bases, with 14 bases between them. This CDR3 has 16 amino acids. The germline V gene has CDR1 LGHDT and CDR2 YNNKEL (reference sequence). The sample comprised peripheral blood. The rearrangement uses TRBV3-1 (or the pseudogene TRBV3-2) and TRBJ2-3, with D unclear. The TCR originated in a human donor in a cohort sampled during active COVID-19. The CDR3 here is CASSPAKALSTDTQYF. The CDR3 coding sequence is TGTGCCAGCAGCCCAGCGAAGGCCCTTAGCACAGATACGCAGTATTTT.